This T cell receptor beta chain stems from a study of CD8+ T cells in alopecia areata. About the study: Treatment of the treated patients consisted of oral tofacitinib, 5 to 10 mg twice daily. Whole-study findings and limits: Scalp clonality decreased significantly with tofacitinib, and so did expanded CD8+ clones among the top 100. Tofacitinib did not eliminate many expanded lesional clones from scalp or blood. Patients shared TCRs less clearly than mice did, possibly for HLA-related reasons.

After isolation, RNA underwent reverse transcription to generate cDNA as the sequencing template. TCRdb's copy holds only in-frame clones and misses some; the assay was immunoSEQ multiplex PCR. The table records about 250,000 clones, 60% of them present only once. The germline V and J ends were trimmed by 3 bases and 8 bases, with 15 bases remaining between them. The CDR3 is 14 amino acids. Looked up from germline, CDR1 is SGHAT and CDR2 is FQNNGV. Concerning this clone itself: Its cognate antigen is unknown.

Treatment described: oral pan-JAK inhibitor, 5-10 mg twice daily. This receptor was taken from a human donor with alopecia areata. The chain uses TRBV11-2 and TRBJ2-3, with D tentatively TRBD2 (6 bases). Specimen: CD4+ T cells sorted from blood, collected around week 52, from a patient treated with tofacitinib. The CDR3 protein is CASSLSGSAGTQYF. The CDR3 DNA reads TGTGCCAGCAGCTTGAGCGGGTCAGCAGGTACGCAGTATTTT.